This TCR beta chain stems from a study of T cells in Graves' hyperthyroidism and ophthalmopathy. The CDR3 is made up of 17 amino acids. Unmatched junction bases numbered 6, after V lost 5 bases and J lost 0 bases. CDR1 MNHNS and CDR2 SASEGT come from the germline V gene. Ten or more counts support this clonotype. The TCR beta CDR3 regions underwent amplification using RNA transcripts as the source. Researchers ran a first-round RT-PCR on the TCR CDR3 using the HTBI primer set. Each CDR3 protein gets one entry after TCRdb re-called the multiplex PCR reads with MiXCR. There are about 420,000 distinct CDR3 sequences in the sample; more than 15% occur only once, and almost 8% lies in the top ten.

The V and J genes are TRBV6-1 and TRBJ2-2; 10 bases align to TRBD2. This sequence originates from a woman aged 18-30 years with Graves' hyperthyroidism. Sequencing was performed on blood. CDR3 region: CASSSGSGRSNTGELFF. CDR3 nucleotide sequence: TGTGCCAGCAGTTCGGGTAGCGGGAGGTCGAACACCGGGGAGCTGTTTTTT.